These 32 T cell receptor beta chains originate from one sample sequenced in a study of low-dose radiotherapy and immunotherapy resistance in tumors. Priming of first-strand cDNA relied on TRAV- and TRBV-specific primers (covering alpha and beta chains). A roughly 22-cycle PCR with a constant-region primer and V-primer adapter amplified TCRs. TCRdb recomputed calls from the reads with MiXCR, one row per CDR3 protein. The sample lists tens of thousands of distinct CDR3 sequences, around 21% occurring once. Noted time point: after trial treatment. Treatment reported: LDRT plus nivolumab, ipilimumab, low-dose cyclophosphamide and aspirin (RACIN trial). This specimen was PBMCs, taken after low-dose radiotherapy plus immunotherapy. The source is a female donor with ovarian cancer.

This sequence joins TRBV29-1 and TRBJ1-1; TRBD1 aligns across 8 bases. Trimming cost V 5 bases and J 1 base; bases outside gene matches: 3. In germline, CDR1 is SQVTM, CDR2 ANQGSEA. The CDR3 length is 13 residues. The CDR3 loop reads CSVNRGSNTEAFF. The CDR3 DNA sequence: TGCAGCGTTAACAGGGGGTCGAACACTGAAGCTTTCTTT.

This clonotype appeared many times. The genes are TRBV12-3 or TRBV12-4 and TRBJ1-3; D not certain. V was shortened by 7 bases and J by 0 bases, with 16 bases between the two germline ends. The CDR3 spans 16 residues. The CDR3 DNA reads TGTGCCAGCACCTACAGTCTCTTACCCTCTGGAAACACCATATATTTT. Translating gives CASTYSLLPSGNTIYF.

In this sample, this clonotype is medium-sized (0.01 to 0.1%). CDR3 amino acids: CASSTSGGGEQYF. In nucleotides, the CDR3 is TGTGCCAGCAGTACCTCGGGGGGAGGCGAGCAGTACTTC. The chain recombines TRBV28 with TRBJ2-7; 7 nucleotides line up with TRBD2. The trim removed 5 bases at V and 6 bases at J, leaving 7 bases unmatched. Germline V gene lookup returns CDR1 MDHEN and CDR2 SYDVKM. The CDR3 contains 13 residues. Together with reference TRBV28 and TRBJ2-7, the CDR3 gives the full variable domain: DVKVTQSSRYLVKRTGEKVFLECVQDMDHENMFWYRQDPGLGLRLIYFSYDVKMKEKGDIPEGYSVSREKKERFSLILESASTNQTSMYLCASSTSGGGEQYFGPGTRLTVT.

The V and J genes are TRBV6-5 and TRBJ1-1; no clear D gene. This CDR3 is built from 11 residues. The V gene lost 4 bases and the J gene lost 4 bases, with 4 bases spanning the gap. Per germline, CDR1 MNHEY and CDR2 SVGAGI. The CDR3 nucleotides are TGTGCCAGCAGTTCTCTCACTGAAGCTTTCTTT. It translates to CASSSLTEAFF.

This clonotype was seen many times. CDR3: CAIRAGGSREPETQYF. In DNA, the CDR3 is TGTGCCATCCGGGCGGGGGGCAGTCGAGAGCCCGAGACCCAGTACTTC. V is TRBV6-4 and J is TRBJ2-5; 8 positions match TRBD2. The CDR3 is 16 amino acids. V lost 10 bases, J lost 5 bases, and 18 bases stayed unmatched. Germline V gene sequence: CDR1 MRHNA, CDR2 SNTAGT.

This clonotype was seen at least ten times. The chain recombines TRBV20-1 with TRBJ2-7; D gene uncertain. Germline values: CDR1 DFQATT, CDR2 SNEGSKA (reference sequence). V was shortened by 4 bases and J by 3 bases, with 7 bases between the two germline ends. This CDR3 is 11 amino acids long. CDR3 in amino acids: CSANQNYEQYF. The CDR3 region has the DNA TGCAGTGCTAACCAAAACTACGAGCAGTACTTC.

In this sample, this clonotype turned up many times. The CDR3 is CASSAVLDRNQPQHF. CDR3 sequence (DNA): TGTGCCAGCAGTGCGGTTCTAGACAGGAATCAGCCCCAGCATTTT. The chain couples TRBV2 to TRBJ1-5; a possible D gene is TRBD1 (6 bases). Trimming took off 4 bases at V and 4 bases at J, with 14 bases between the two ends. This CDR3 comprises 15 residues. Germline-derived CDR1 and CDR2 are SNHLY and FYNNEI.

This clonotype was observed at least ten times. The chain couples TRBV24-1 to TRBJ2-4, with D perhaps matching TRBD2 (5 bases). CDR3 size: 13 residues. Germline V gene lookup returns CDR1 KGHDR and CDR2 SFDVKD. Trimming removed 4 bases from V and 4 bases from J, with 7 bases in between. The CDR3 protein is CATSDGVKNIQYF. For the CDR3, the DNA is TGTGCCACCAGTGACGGGGTAAAAAACATTCAGTACTTC.

This clonotype was picked up many times. This rearrangement joins TRBV20-1 to TRBJ2-2; 7 nucleotides line up with TRBD1. The CDR3 runs to 12 residues. Per germline, CDR1 DFQATT and CDR2 SNEGSKA (reference sequence). Trimming took 1 base from V and 13 from J; bases not matched to a gene: 6. The CDR3, as DNA: TGCAGTGCTAGAGTAGTAGGGGGCCCGCTGTTTTTT. This translates into CSARVVGGPLFF.

In this sample, this clonotype turned up many times. V and J are TRBV28 and TRBJ1-1, with D possibly matching TRBD1 (6 bases). The CDR3 extends over 11 amino acids. Trimming cost V 6 bases and J 8 bases, with 10 bases left between them. Looked up from germline, CDR1 is MDHEN and CDR2 is SYDVKM. The CDR3 bases are TGTGCCAGCAGGTATCAGGGGGAAGCTTTCTTT. It codes for CASRYQGEAFF.

This clonotype has ten or more counts. This chain links TRBV5-1 with TRBJ2-3; TRBD2 matches 10 bases. The CDR3 extends over 16 amino acids. Losses at the gene ends were 0 bases for V and 2 bases for J; bases not matched to a gene: 3. Germline V gene lookup returns CDR1 SGHRS and CDR2 YFSETQ. Written as DNA, the CDR3 is TGCGCCAGCAGCTTGGGGACTAGCGGTTTCACAGATACGCAGTATTTT. As protein: CASSLGTSGFTDTQYF.

This clonotype was recorded a few times. The chain is built from TRBV7-9 and TRBJ2-1; 14 nucleotides align to TRBD2. V lost 5 bases to trimming and J lost 9 bases; unmatched junction nucleotides: 12. Germline V gene lookup returns CDR1 SEHNR and CDR2 FQNEAQ (reference sequence). This CDR3 comprises 17 residues. CDR3 residues: CASSGPGTSGSRGEQFF. The CDR3 DNA sequence: TGTGCCAGCAGCGGACCCGGGACTAGCGGGAGTCGGGGTGAGCAGTTCTTC.

The chain combines TRBV3-1 with TRBJ1-4; TRBD1 might be the D (5 bases). V was clipped by 4 bases and J by 3 bases, with 15 bases between them. Germline CDR1 is LGHDT and CDR2 is YNNKEL (reference sequence). The CDR3 runs to 16 residues. CDR3 sequence: CASSPLMGGANEKLFF. In nucleotides, the CDR3 is TGTGCCAGCAGCCCCCTAATGGGGGGGGCTAATGAAAAACTGTTTTTT. Looking up the rest from reference TRBV3-1 and TRBJ1-4 gives the full variable domain: DTAVSQTPKYLVTQMGNDKSIKCEQNLGHDTMYWYKQDSKKFLKIMFSYNNKELIINETVPNRFSPKSPDKAHLNLHINSLELGDSAVYFCASSPLMGGANEKLFFGSGTQLSVL.

In this sample, this clonotype turned up a few times. V is TRBV27 and J is TRBJ2-1; D may be TRBD2 (6 bases). This CDR3 has 16 amino acids. Germline CDR1 reads MNHEY; CDR2 reads SMNVEV (reference sequence). V lost 2 bases to trimming and J lost 6 bases, with 17 bases between them. CDR3 loop: CASSLSVGLSANEQFF. CDR3 bases: TGTGCCAGCAGTTTAAGTGTGGGACTGTCCGCCAATGAGCAGTTCTTC.

Ten or more counts support this clonotype. V is TRBV29-1 and J is TRBJ2-2; possibly TRBD1 for D (6 bases). V was cut by 4 bases and J by 3 bases, with 9 bases left in between. Germline loops: CDR1 SQVTM, CDR2 ANQGSEA. The CDR3 loop spans 13 amino acids. The CDR3 region is CSVAGTHTGELFF. In DNA form, the CDR3 reads TGCAGCGTTGCGGGGACACACACCGGGGAGCTGTTTTTT.

This chain connects TRBV4-2 to TRBJ1-3, with D possibly being TRBD1 (5 bases). The CDR3 is made up of 17 amino acids. CDR1 LGHNA and CDR2 YNFKEQ come from the germline V gene. V lost 0 bases and J 0 bases, leaving 12 bases between the germline ends. CDR3 in DNA: TGTGCCAGCAGCCAAGAGGCGGGGCCCCTCTCTGGAAACACCATATATTTT. Residues: CASSQEAGPLSGNTIYF.

The chain employs TRBV4-3 and TRBJ1-1; the match to TRBD1 covers 7 bases. CDR3 length: 15 residues. From germline, CDR1 is LGHNA and CDR2 YSLEER. V dropped 0 bases and J dropped 5; count of bases not matched to a gene: 6. CDR3 amino acids: CASSQEQGLVTEAFF. CDR3 DNA: TGCGCCAGCAGCCAAGAACAGGGGCTGGTTACTGAAGCTTTCTTT.

This clonotype was detected many times. The chain joins TRBV20-1 to TRBJ1-1, with 7 bases aligning to TRBD1. The junction had 12 bases not matched to a gene; V was cut back by 6 bases and J by 5 bases. Per germline, CDR1 DFQATT and CDR2 SNEGSKA (reference sequence). The CDR3 runs 14 residues. CDR3 sequence reads: CSAPRGGAGTEAFF. The DNA of the CDR3 is TGCAGTGCGCCCAGAGGGGGCGCAGGAACTGAAGCTTTCTTT.

The chain combines TRBV10-3 with TRBJ2-1, with D perhaps matching TRBD1 (6 bases). The V gene lost 2 bases and the J gene lost 15 bases, with 11 bases spanning the gap. The length of the CDR3 is 11 residues. CDR1 is ENHRY, CDR2 SYGVKD, per germline. The CDR3: CAISEPAGVFF. The DNA for the CDR3 is TGTGCCATCAGTGAGCCGGCAGGGGTGTTCTTC.

This clonotype was detected many times. The V call is TRBV19, the J call TRBJ1-1; D is unresolved. The ends were cut back, 9 bases at V and 1 base at J, with 12 bases in the middle. Germline CDR1 and CDR2: LNHDA and SQIVND (reference sequence). The CDR3 sequence is 13 residues long. The CDR3 loop reads CASLQWGNTEAFF. The CDR3 coding sequence is TGTGCCAGCCTCCAGTGGGGGAACACTGAAGCTTTCTTT.

This clonotype was picked up many times. The chain is built from TRBV7-2 and TRBJ2-2, with no clear D. Germline CDR1 is SGHTA and CDR2 is FQGNSA. V lost 3 bases and J lost 5, with 7 bases in between. The CDR3 consists of 13 residues. DNA of the CDR3: TGTGCCAGCAGCTTTTCGGTTACCGGGGAGCTGTTTTTT. Its translation is CASSFSVTGELFF.

This clonotype turned up a few times. V is TRBV2 and J is TRBJ1-2; TRBD1 might be the D (6 bases). Trimming took off 7 bases at V and 7 bases at J, with 19 bases between the two ends. The CDR3 sequence is 14 residues long. Germline CDR1 and CDR2: SNHLY and FYNNEI. CDR3 bases: TGTGCCAGCATACTCGGGGAGGGGGAAGGTGGCTACACCTTC. Encoded protein: CASILGEGEGGYTF.

A single count supports this clonotype. The chain joins TRBV5-6 to TRBJ1-5; D perhaps matches TRBD1 (6 bases). Trimming left V 4 bases short and J 0 bases short, with 14 bases between. This CDR3 spans 16 amino acids. Germline CDR1 and CDR2: SGHDT and YYEEEE. CDR3 coding DNA: TGTGCCAGCAGCCGTGGGGGGCCATATAGCAATCAGCCCCAGCATTTT. Amino acids: CASSRGGPYSNQPQHF. Supplemented by reference TRBV5-6 and TRBJ1-5, the full variable domain reads DAGVTQSPTHLIKTRGQQVTLRCSPKSGHDTVSWYQQALGQGPQFIFQYYEEEERQRGNFPDRFSGHQFPNYSSELNVNALLLGDSALYLCASSRGGPYSNQPQHFGDGTRLSIL.

At least ten counts were recorded for this clonotype. The chain recombines TRBV7-3 with TRBJ2-1; tentative D call: TRBD1 (6 bases). The CDR3 covers 16 residues. CDR1 is SGHTA, CDR2 FQGTGA, per germline. V shed 0 bases and J shed 1 base, with 10 bases lying between them. In DNA form, the CDR3 reads TGTGCCAGCAGCTTAACGTTGGGGACATCCTACAATGAGCAGTTCTTC. This sequence encodes CASSLTLGTSYNEQFF. Drawing the rest from reference TRBV7-3 and TRBJ2-1, the complete variable domain is GAGVSQTPSNKVTEKGKYVELRCDPISGHTALYWYRQSLGQGPEFLIYFQGTGAADDSGLPNDRFFAVRPEGSVSTLKIQRTERGDSAVYLCASSLTLGTSYNEQFFGPGTRLTVL.

Remarks on this clonotype: This probably arose from a read error, given a far larger clone one base away. The V gene is TRBV5-4, the J gene TRBJ2-1; D uncertain. CDR3 length: 13 residues. The germline V gene encodes CDR1 SGHNT and CDR2 YYREEE (reference sequence). V dropped 4 bases and J dropped 4 bases, with 9 bases sitting between them. CDR3 bases: TGTGCCAGCAGCACCGGGCCTTACAATGAGCAGTTCTTC. The encoded protein is CASSTGPYNEQFF.

This clonotype was seen at least ten times. The chain couples TRBV30 to TRBJ1-1; TRBD1 agrees at 8 bases. This CDR3 region has 13 residues. The V gene's germline CDR1 is GTSNPN and CDR2 SVGIG (reference sequence). V gave up 3 bases and J gave up 4 bases; unmatched junction bases: 4. CDR3 nucleotide sequence: TGTGCCTGGAGGGAAACAGGGGGCACTGAAGCTTTCTTT. Translating it yields CAWRETGGTEAFF.

The J gene is TRBJ1-2, the V gene TRBV20-1; 10 positions match TRBD1. CDR1 is DFQATT, CDR2 SNEGSKA, per germline (reference sequence). This CDR3 has 14 residues. After removal of 0 bases from V and 2 bases from J, the junction contained 0 bases not matched to a gene. In DNA, the CDR3 is TGCAGTGCTAGAGAGGGACAGGGGAACTATGGCTACACCTTC. It encodes CSAREGQGNYGYTF.

Concerning this clonotype: One base separates it from a far larger clone, so it is likely a read error. This chain joins TRBV9 and TRBJ2-7; a weak D match, TRBD2 (6 bases). V shed 3 bases and J shed 7 bases, with 20 bases lying between them. The CDR3 has 15 amino acids. Germline-derived CDR1 and CDR2 are SGDLS and YYNGEE. For the CDR3, the DNA is TGTGCCAGCAGCGCACCGGGGGACGGCTTCTATGAGCAGTACTTC. This translates into CASSAPGDGFYEQYF.

This clonotype was observed many times. The chain combines TRBV23-1 with TRBJ1-5; TRBD1 matches at 11 bases. TRBV23-1 is an open reading frame whose function is uncertain. This CDR3 contains 14 residues. Trimming removed 5 bases from V and 10 bases from J; junction bases left unmatched: 7. Here the CDR3 DNA reads TGCGCCAGCAGTTTGGACAGGGGGCAAGTCCCCCAGCATTTT. The encoded protein is CASSLDRGQVPQHF.

This clonotype was seen repeatedly, ten times or more. The chain uses TRBV28 and TRBJ2-3; TRBD2 aligns across 7 bases. CDR3 length: 16 amino acids. Germline assignment: CDR1 MDHEN and CDR2 SYDVKM. The J segment lost 3 bases and the V segment lost 2 bases, leaving 8 bases of the junction unmatched. For the CDR3, the DNA is TGTGCCAGCAGTTTAGTAGCGGGTTATCGGACAGATACGCAGTATTTT. This encodes CASSLVAGYRTDTQYF.

Ten or more counts support this clonotype. V is TRBV2 and J is TRBJ2-7; unclear D gene. The CDR3 spans 11 residues. The germline V and J ends were trimmed by 6 bases and 4 bases, with 7 bases remaining between them. Germline V gives CDR1 SNHLY, CDR2 FYNNEI. The CDR3 sequence: CASSLRYEQYF. The CDR3 bases are TGTGCCAGCAGCTTACGGTACGAGCAGTACTTC.

The table lists this clonotype with many counts. The chain recombines TRBV12-3 or TRBV12-4 with TRBJ1-5, with D hard to call. This CDR3 is built from 12 residues. V lost 4 bases, J lost 11 bases, and 12 bases lay in between. CDR3 sequence (DNA): TGTGCCAGCAGTTCGAGCCTCGGATCCCAGCATTTT. Amino acids: CASSSSLGSQHF.